The rows below give T cell receptor beta chains drawn from one sample of a study of identical twins. Using its own MiXCR run on the 5' RACE reads, TCRdb lists one record per CDR3 protein. The data show approximately 890,000 distinct CDR3 sequences, 10% to 15% seen once. The data were also submitted as part of a second study, on yellow fever vaccine responses in identical twins.

Sequenced sample: PBMCs. The origin of the receptors is a woman aged 18-35 years in good health. The CDR3 runs from the conserved cysteine through the conserved F or W. D genes are given only for firm matches. Clone size appears in some rows only: once, few, many, or a class for an expanded clone.

D	V	J	size	DNA	CDR3
-	TRBV20-1	TRBJ1-1	few	TGCAGTGCTAAGGTTCCCACTGAAGCTTTCTTT	CSAKVPTEAFF
-	TRBV29-1	TRBJ1-2	many	TGCAGCGTTACGTTCGGAAATCAAAACTATGGCTACACCTTC	CSVTFGNQNYGYTF
-	TRBV5-4	TRBJ2-1	few	TGTGCCAGCAGCTTTTCCGACAATGAGCAGTTCTTC	CASSFSDNEQFF
-	TRBV5-1	TRBJ1-6	-	TGCGCCAGCAGGGCCCAGGATAATTCACCCCTCCACTTT	CASRAQDNSPLHF
-	TRBV29-1	TRBJ2-7	-	TGCAGCGTTGAAGAAGGGGAAGCGGGCTCCTACGAGCAGTACTTC	CSVEEGEAGSYEQYF
-	TRBV20-1	TRBJ2-5	-	TGCAGTGCTAGAGTACGTCGGGGGTCCGAAGAACGGGAGACCCAGTACTTC	CSARVRRGSEERETQYF
-	TRBV2	TRBJ2-1	-	TGTGCCAGCAGTGAGAACGCTCTCTGGGGCGATGAGCAGTTCTTC	CASSENALWGDEQFF
TRBD2	TRBV15	TRBJ2-5	-	TGTGCCACCAGCGTTGAAAGAGGGCTAGCGGGATCCCAAGAGACCCAGTACTTC	CATSVERGLAGSQETQYF
-	TRBV15	TRBJ2-1	-	TGTGCCACCAGCAGAGATTCCGGGGCAGGGTGGAATGAGCAGTTCTTC	CATSRDSGAGWNEQFF
TRBD2	TRBV20-1	TRBJ2-1	few	TGCAGTGCCAAAGACGGGGAGGGCAGACCCTCCTACAATGAGCAGTTCTTC	CSAKDGEGRPSYNEQFF
TRBD2	TRBV7-9	TRBJ2-3	few	TGTGCCAGCAGCTCGCGGGAGATGACAGATACGCAGTATTTT	CASSSREMTDTQYF
-	TRBV2	TRBJ2-1	-	TGTGCCAGCAAAGAAGACCCGACTACTGCTGAGCAGTTCTTC	CASKEDPTTAEQFF
-	TRBV27	TRBJ2-2	many	TGTGCCAGCAGTCCATCCGGAGGTATTAGCGGGGAGCTGTTTTTT	CASSPSGGISGELFF
TRBD2	TRBV4-2	TRBJ2-4	few	TGTGCCAGCAGCCAAGAGACTAGCGGGAGCTTAGCCAAAAACATTCAGTACTTC	CASSQETSGSLAKNIQYF
-	TRBV12-3/TRBV12-4	TRBJ2-2	few	TGTGCCAGCAGTTTTGTCAGGGGACTCACCGGGGAGCTGTTTTTT	CASSFVRGLTGELFF
-	TRBV18	TRBJ1-6	-	TGTGCCAGCTCACCCGGAAGGCCTAATTCACCCCTCCACTTT	CASSPGRPNSPLHF
TRBD2	TRBV12-3/TRBV12-4	TRBJ2-7	-	TGTGCCAGCAGCCCGGGACTAAACGAGCAGTACTTC	CASSPGLNEQYF
TRBD1	TRBV24-1	TRBJ2-3	many	TGTGCCACCCGAGGACAGGGCACAGATACGCAGTATTTT	CATRGQGTDTQYF
TRBD2	TRBV5-1	TRBJ2-1	-	TGCGCCAGCAGCCCCCGTGGGACTAGCGCCTACAATGAGCAGTTCTTC	CASSPRGTSAYNEQFF
-	TRBV18	TRBJ1-1	-	TGTGCCAGCTCCCCGGCAGGATACATGAACACTGAAGCTTTCTTT	CASSPAGYMNTEAFF
-	TRBV7-9	TRBJ2-1	-	TGTGCCTGCCATGTAAGCGGGCAGCAGTTCTTC	CACHVSGQQFF
TRBD1	TRBV25-1	TRBJ1-5	many	TGTGCCAGCAGTGAGGAAGACAGGGGGGATGGGAGCAATCAGCCCCAGCATTTT	CASSEEDRGDGSNQPQHF
-	TRBV15	TRBJ2-7	-	TGTGCCACCAGAAGGTCGGGGGTCGATCCTACCGAGCAGTACTTC	CATRRSGVDPTEQYF
-	TRBV7-9	TRBJ2-1	few	TGTGCCAGCACCCGACCCACAGGCTCCTACAATGAGCAGTTCTTC	CASTRPTGSYNEQFF
-	TRBV5-1	TRBJ2-7	-	TGCGCCAGCAGAGGGGACCTCGCCTACGAGCAGTACTTC	CASRGDLAYEQYF